This T cell receptor (beta chain) was observed in a study of control samples from healthy donors and cancer patients. Clones were read by immunoSEQ multiplex PCR, and TCRdb kept only the in-frame ones, dropping some. The sample contains roughly 450,000 clones, 75% to 95% of which appear only once. Germline CDR1 SNHLY, CDR2 FYNNEI. Trimming cost V 5 bases and J 0 bases, with 10 bases left between them. The CDR3 totals 15 residues. Sequencing used PBMCs. This TCR came from a man in his forties with head and neck cancer. The chain is built from TRBV2 and TRBJ1-4; D possibly corresponds to TRBD1 (5 bases). CDR3 DNA sequence: TGTGCCAGCAGTTACAGGAATCCAACTAATGAAAAACTGTTTTTT. Protein product: CASSYRNPTNEKLFF.